Shown below are 31 T cell receptor beta chains from a single sample sequenced in a study of T cells in Graves' hyperthyroidism and ophthalmopathy. Amplified TCR beta CDR3 regions came from RNA transcripts. In the first-round RT-PCR of the TCR CDR3, the HTBI primer set was used. TCRdb used MiXCR to reprocess the multiplex PCR reads, holding one entry per CDR3 protein. Of under 400,000 distinct CDR3 sequences listed, approximately 15% were seen once; the top ten hold about 11%. The sample taken for sequencing was blood. These receptors were taken from a woman aged 60-75 years with Graves' hyperthyroidism.

This clonotype was observed at least ten times. This chain joins TRBV5-1 and TRBJ1-3, with 7 bases lining up with TRBD1. Losses at the gene ends were 7 bases for V and 2 bases for J; bases not matched to a gene: 6. The V gene's germline CDR1 is SGHRS and CDR2 YFSETQ. The CDR3 is 14 residues long. This CDR3 is CASATGTAGNTIYF. The DNA for the CDR3 is TGCGCCAGCGCGACCGGGACAGCTGGAAACACCATATATTTT.

There are a few counts of this clonotype. This sequence joins TRBV18 and TRBJ1-5; D gene uncertain. From germline, CDR1 is KGHSH and CDR2 LQKENI. The V end lost 2 bases, the J end lost 3 bases, and 8 bases lay between the germline ends. CDR3 length equals 14 residues. CDR3 amino acids: CASSPEGTNQPQHF. In DNA form, the CDR3 reads TGTGCCAGCTCACCAGAGGGTACCAATCAGCCCCAGCATTTT.

On this clonotype: Sequence at one end of the junction differs from germline and may be a read error. The chain carries TRBV7-7 and TRBJ2-3; 8 nucleotides match TRBD2. The CDR3 extends over 17 amino acids. The germline CDR1 and CDR2 sequences are SSHAT and FNYEAQ (reference sequence). CDR3 nucleotides: TGTGCTAGCAGCTTATCGGCGGGGGGCGCGGGTACAGATACGCAGTATTTT. It translates to CASSLSAGGAGTDTQYF.

This clonotype was observed many times. The V call is TRBV12-3 or TRBV12-4, the J call TRBJ1-5; 7 bases are shared with TRBD1. The CDR3 is 15 residues long. V lost 6 bases and J lost 4; bases outside the gene matches: 9. The CDR3 nucleotides are TGTGCCAGCAGCCGAGGACAGGAAACTAATCAGCCCCAGCATTTT. Protein: CASSRGQETNQPQHF.

This clonotype was seen at least ten times. The V call is TRBV2, the J call TRBJ2-5; no reliable D call. CDR1 is SNHLY, CDR2 FYNNEI, per germline. This CDR3 has 13 residues. V shed 4 bases and J shed 5 bases, with 11 bases lying between them. DNA of the CDR3: TGTGCCAGCAGTGGCAGATGGCTGGAGACCCAGTACTTC. It codes for CASSGRWLETQYF.

CDR3 amino acids: CASYRGNNEKLFF. The CDR3 region has the DNA TGTGCCAGCTATAGGGGGAATAATGAAAAACTGTTTTTT. The V call is TRBV6-1, the J call TRBJ1-4; possibly TRBD1 for D (6 bases). The CDR3 length is 13 residues. Germline V gives CDR1 MNHNS, CDR2 SASEGT. The V gene lost 8 bases and the J gene lost 4 bases, with 11 bases spanning the gap.

The chain employs TRBV5-6 and TRBJ2-7; no firm D call. The CDR3 totals 13 residues. V shed 0 bases and J shed 4 bases, with 8 bases lying between them. CDR1 and CDR2 from the germline V gene are SGHDT and YYEEEE. The CDR3 protein is CASSLETAYEQYF. The DNA of the CDR3 is TGTGCCAGCAGCTTGGAGACCGCGTACGAGCAGTACTTC.

The chain carries TRBV7-3 and TRBJ2-1; TRBD2 agrees at 7 bases. Germline CDR1 reads SGHTA; CDR2 reads FQGTGA. The CDR3 runs 13 residues. J gave up 9 bases and V 0 bases, and 2 bases lay outside the gene matches. This chain's CDR3 is CASSLTGGVEQFF. The CDR3, as DNA: TGTGCCAGCAGCTTAACGGGGGGGGTTGAGCAGTTCTTC. Variable domain in full (rest from reference TRBV7-3 and TRBJ2-1): GAGVSQTPSNKVTEKGKYVELRCDPISGHTALYWYRQSLGQGPEFLIYFQGTGAADDSGLPNDRFFAVRPEGSVSTLKIQRTERGDSAVYLCASSLTGGVEQFFGPGTRLTVL.

Only a few counts were recorded for this clonotype. This chain links TRBV27 with TRBJ1-1; D call uncertain. V dropped 5 bases and J dropped 1 base, with 14 bases sitting between them. The V gene's germline CDR1 is MNHEY and CDR2 SMNVEV (reference sequence). The CDR3 totals 15 residues. The CDR3, as DNA: TGTGCCAGCAGTGAATACGAATTCAGGAACACTGAAGCTTTCTTT. Translating it yields CASSEYEFRNTEAFF.

V usage is TRBV6-1 and J usage is TRBJ2-7; D possibly corresponds to TRBD2 (6 bases). The CDR3 consists of 13 residues. Germline CDR1 is MNHNS and CDR2 is SASEGT. The V gene lost 7 bases and the J gene lost 7 bases, with 17 bases spanning the gap. The CDR3 nucleotides read TGTGCCAGCACCCCAACCGCGGCGGGGGAGCAGTACTTC. It yields the protein CASTPTAAGEQYF.

This clonotype was seen repeatedly, ten times or more. The CDR3 spells CASSLNPQRDTQYF. The CDR3 DNA follows: TGTGCCAGCAGCTTAAATCCCCAGCGGGATACGCAGTATTTT. The rearrangement joins TRBV7-3 to TRBJ2-3; D might be TRBD2 (5 bases). Trimming left V 1 base short and J 6 bases short, with 11 bases between. In germline, CDR1 is SGHTA, CDR2 FQGTGA. The CDR3 sequence is 14 residues long. Together with reference TRBV7-3 and TRBJ2-3, the CDR3 gives the full variable domain: GAGVSQTPSNKVTEKGKYVELRCDPISGHTALYWYRQSLGQGPEFLIYFQGTGAADDSGLPNDRFFAVRPEGSVSTLKIQRTERGDSAVYLCASSLNPQRDTQYFGPGTRLTVL.

This clonotype was detected ten times or more. The J gene is TRBJ2-2, the V gene TRBV12-3 or TRBV12-4; the D call may be TRBD1 or TRBD2 (5 bases each). V was shortened by 1 base and J by 6 bases, with 6 bases between the two germline ends. The CDR3 is made up of 13 amino acids. The DNA of the CDR3 is TGTGCCAGCAGTTTAGGGGGGTCCGGGGAGCTGTTTTTT. Translating it yields CASSLGGSGELFF.

This clonotype was recorded at least ten times. The DNA of the CDR3 is TGTGCCAGCAGTTTGGGGGACGGACGCTCCTACGAGCAGTACTTC. This codes for CASSLGDGRSYEQYF. The rearrangement joins TRBV12-3 or TRBV12-4 to TRBJ2-7; the D call may be TRBD1 or TRBD2 (5 bases each). This CDR3 region has 15 residues. The V end was cut by 3 bases, the J end by 0 bases, with 12 bases between.

The genes are TRBV9 and TRBJ1-1; no clear D gene. The CDR3 runs to 12 residues. Germline-derived CDR1 and CDR2 are SGDLS and YYNGEE. The V end was cut by 1 base, the J end by 4 bases, with 5 bases between. CDR3 coding DNA: TGTGCCAGCAGCGTACGAGTCACTGAAGCTTTCTTT. This sequence encodes CASSVRVTEAFF.

The J gene is TRBJ2-1, the V gene TRBV25-1; TRBD2 might be the D (5 bases). The CDR3 is made up of 17 amino acids. Germline assignment: CDR1 MGHDK and CDR2 SYGVNS. Trimming pared 1 base from V and 1 base from J, leaving 14 bases between. The CDR3 sequence: CASSESRQEDSYNEQFF. The CDR3 DNA reads as TGTGCCAGCAGTGAATCTCGCCAGGAGGATTCCTACAATGAGCAGTTCTTC.

Remarks on this clonotype: This may stem from a read error, because a much larger clone lies one nucleotide away. The chain couples TRBV20-1 to TRBJ2-1, with D possibly being TRBD2 (5 bases). Trimming removed 2 bases at V and 7 bases at J, with 12 bases between. CDR1 is DFQATT, CDR2 SNEGSKA, per germline (reference sequence). The CDR3 contains 13 residues. CDR3 protein: CSARRPRENEQFF. Here the CDR3 DNA reads TGCAGTGCTAGAAGGCCGAGGGAGAATGAGCAGTTCTTC.

This clonotype was observed a few times. The chain recombines TRBV9 with TRBJ1-3; 7 bases agree with TRBD1. This CDR3 is built from 16 residues. V was clipped by 4 bases and J by 0 bases; unmatched bases: 7. Germline V gene lookup returns CDR1 SGDLS and CDR2 YYNGEE. This chain's CDR3 is CASSPPQGVSGNTIYF. The CDR3 nucleotides read TGTGCCAGCAGCCCCCCTCAGGGGGTCTCTGGAAACACCATATATTTT.

The CDR3 bases are TGTGCCAGCGCGGGTACCACCGGGGAGCTGTTTTTT. Translated: CASAGTTGELFF. The rearrangement links TRBV10-3 to TRBJ2-2, with TRBD2 as a possible D gene (5 bases). The germline V gene has CDR1 ENHRY and CDR2 SYGVKD. The V gene lost 10 bases and the J gene lost 4 bases, with 10 bases spanning the gap. The CDR3 contains 12 residues.

This chain uses TRBV14 with TRBJ2-2, with 11 positions matching TRBD1. CDR3 length: 18 residues. V trimming: 2 bases; J trimming: 1 base; junction bases outside the gene matches: 6. Germline V lookup: CDR1 SGHDN, CDR2 FVKESK. CDR3 loop: CASSQRTGGSRNTGELFF. The DNA for the CDR3 is TGTGCCAGCAGCCAAAGGACAGGGGGCAGTCGGAACACCGGGGAGCTGTTTTTT.

The chain employs TRBV20-1 and TRBJ1-5; 7 nucleotides align to TRBD1. The CDR3 has 18 residues. Trimming at V came to 6 bases and at J to 2 bases, leaving 19 bases not matched to a gene. CDR1 is DFQATT and CDR2 is SNEGSKA in the germline V gene (reference sequence). The CDR3 protein is CSARGVTGDSLGNQPQHF. The CDR3 region has the DNA TGCAGTGCCAGGGGGGTTACAGGGGACAGCTTGGGCAATCAGCCCCAGCATTTT.

In this sample, this clonotype turned up many times. The chain combines TRBV6-1 with TRBJ1-2; the match to TRBD1 covers 10 bases. The V and J ends lost 5 bases and 4 bases, in that order; junction bases with no gene match: 7. The germline gives CDR1 MNHNS, CDR2 SASEGT. CDR3 length: 15 residues. The CDR3 DNA follows: TGTGCCAGCAGTCAAGGACAGGGGGATGCCTATGGCTACACCTTC. As protein: CASSQGQGDAYGYTF.

The genes are TRBV6-1 and TRBJ2-5, with D perhaps TRBD2 (5 bases). The V end lost 3 bases, the J end lost 9 bases, and 17 bases lay between the germline ends. The germline CDR1 and CDR2 sequences are MNHNS and SASEGT. The CDR3 spans 14 residues. The CDR3 DNA reads TGTGCCAGCAGTGACAGCCCCGAGGGAGTCCCCCAGTACTTC. Translating gives CASSDSPEGVPQYF.

In this sample, this clonotype turned up many times. V is TRBV11-3 and J is TRBJ2-1; D might be TRBD1 (6 bases). V was clipped by 2 bases and J by 4 bases, with 15 bases between them. This CDR3 region has 16 residues. Germline CDR1 SGHNT, CDR2 YENEEA. The CDR3 bases are TGTGCCAGCAGCTTATTTCAGGGGTTCACTTACAATGAGCAGTTCTTC. Protein product: CASSLFQGFTYNEQFF.

In nucleotides, the CDR3 is TGTGCCAGTAGTACTCAGGGCCGGACAGTCTCTGGGGCCAACGTCCTGACTTTC. Translating it yields CASSTQGRTVSGANVLTF. V and J are TRBV19 and TRBJ2-6, with a possible D match to TRBD1 (6 bases). The CDR3 has 18 residues. The germline V and J ends were trimmed by 4 bases and 0 bases, with 16 bases remaining between them. Germline lookup yields CDR1 LNHDA and CDR2 SQIVND (reference sequence).

This clonotype was detected many times. The CDR3 region is CASSPRDNDEQFF. DNA for the CDR3: TGTGCCAGCAGCCCCCGGGACAACGATGAGCAGTTCTTC. The chain carries TRBV7-6 and TRBJ2-1, with D possibly TRBD1 on 6 matching bases. The CDR3 runs 13 residues. The V gene lost 5 bases and the J gene lost 8 bases, with 13 bases spanning the gap. The germline CDR1 and CDR2 sequences are SGHVS and FNYEAQ.

This clonotype was detected a few times. The J gene is TRBJ2-7, the V gene TRBV6-9, with a weak D call TRBD2 (5 bases). V was pared by 3 bases and J by 9 bases, with 15 bases between. The V gene's germline CDR1 is MNHGY and CDR2 SVAAGI. The CDR3 has 13 amino acids. CDR3 nucleotides: TGTGCCAGCAGTTACCTCATGGGAGCCAGGCAGTACTTC. The encoded protein is CASSYLMGARQYF.

On this clonotype itself: An end of the junction does not agree with germline; a read error may underlie this. The chain recombines TRBV7-3 with TRBJ2-2; D remains ambiguous. Germline V lookup: CDR1 SGHTA, CDR2 FQGTGA. This CDR3 is built from 14 residues. The CDR3 reads CASSLDPNIGELFF. In DNA, the CDR3 is TGTGCCAGCAGCTTGGATCCGAACATCGGGGAGCTGTTTTTT.

This clonotype has more than one count but fewer than ten. V usage is TRBV28 and J usage is TRBJ1-6, with 7 bases matching TRBD1. Germline CDR1 MDHEN, CDR2 SYDVKM. Trimming cost V 2 bases and J 7 bases; bases outside gene matches: 11. The CDR3 runs 17 residues. The CDR3, as DNA: TGTGCCAGCAGTTTAGGCGCCAGGGGGTTTTTCAATTCACCCCTCCACTTT. It codes for CASSLGARGFFNSPLHF.

This clonotype was seen repeatedly, ten times or more. CDR3 bases: TGTGCCAGCAGCCAAGGGTCCAGGAGCATGAACACTGAAGCTTTCTTT. Translated: CASSQGSRSMNTEAFF. The chain is built from TRBV3-1 and TRBJ1-1; D gene ambiguous. The CDR3 has 16 amino acids. Germline values: CDR1 LGHDT, CDR2 YNNKEL (reference sequence). V was pared by 1 base and J by 0 bases, with 12 bases between.

The V and J genes are TRBV12-5 and TRBJ2-1, with 7 bases aligning to TRBD2. Trimming cost V 5 bases and J 9 bases; bases outside gene matches: 13. The CDR3 is 15 amino acids. Per the germline V gene, CDR1 is LGHNT and CDR2 is FRNRAP. CDR3 bases: TGTGCTAGTGGTACGTTAGCGGGTCCGGCGGGTGAGCAGTTCTTC. It is translated as CASGTLAGPAGEQFF.

This clonotype was seen ten or more times. This sequence joins TRBV7-9 and TRBJ2-1, with TRBD2 matching 10 bases. Germline trimming cut 3 bases from V and 5 bases from J; bases unmatched to any gene: 13. CDR1 is SEHNR, CDR2 FQNEAQ, per germline (reference sequence). The CDR3 length is 18 residues. The CDR3 loop reads CASSFLLLAGGTHNEQFF. Here the CDR3 DNA reads TGTGCCAGCAGCTTTCTTCTCTTAGCGGGAGGCACCCACAATGAGCAGTTCTTC.